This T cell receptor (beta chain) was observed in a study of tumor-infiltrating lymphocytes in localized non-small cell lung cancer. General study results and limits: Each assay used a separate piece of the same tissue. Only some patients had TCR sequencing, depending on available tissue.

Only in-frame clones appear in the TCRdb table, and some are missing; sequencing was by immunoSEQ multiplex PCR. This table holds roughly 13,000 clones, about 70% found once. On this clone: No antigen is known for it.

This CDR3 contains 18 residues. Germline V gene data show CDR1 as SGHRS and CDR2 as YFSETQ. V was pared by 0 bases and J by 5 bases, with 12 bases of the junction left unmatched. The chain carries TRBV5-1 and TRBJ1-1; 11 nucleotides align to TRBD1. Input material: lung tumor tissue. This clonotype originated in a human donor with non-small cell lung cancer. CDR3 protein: CASSLAGRTGGAGTEAFF. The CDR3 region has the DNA TGCGCCAGCAGCTTGGCGGGTAGGACAGGGGGCGCAGGAACTGAAGCTTTCTTT.